This TCR beta chain was identified in a study of glioma-infiltrating T cells. The iRepertoire nested amplicon-rescue multiplex PCR amplified TCR alpha and beta CDR3s from RNA. TCRdb processed the multiplex PCR reads anew with MiXCR; each CDR3 protein has one entry. The sample shows over 70,000 distinct CDR3 sequences, roughly 23% of them seen only once. This clonotype was obtained from a human donor with low-grade glioma or glioblastoma, undergoing nonglioma brain surgery, or in good health (not recorded which). The material sequenced was glioma tissue, nonneoplastic brain tissue, or PBMCs (not recorded which).

This CDR3 is CASSVQGGLLNTEAFF. The CDR3 region has the DNA TGTGCCAGCAGCGTTCAAGGGGGACTTCTGAACACTGAAGCTTTCTTT. The V and J genes are TRBV9 and TRBJ1-1, with D perhaps TRBD1 (6 bases). V was trimmed by 2 bases and J by 0 bases, leaving 14 bases between them. The length of the CDR3 is 16 residues. Germline V gives CDR1 SGDLS, CDR2 YYNGEE.